This T cell receptor (beta chain) was observed in a study of shared clonotypes between healthy human individuals. General study results and limits: Rarefaction indicated that sorted-subset sequencing remained incomplete although depth was large.

Repertoires were generated with immunoSEQ multiplex PCR, while TCRdb's copy carries only in-frame clones and drops some. The repertoire holds more than 2,000,000 clones, with approximately 93% as singletons. Concerning this clone: Its target is unknown. Other DNA sequences within the sample encode an identical CDR3.

With 4 bases removed from V and 0 bases from J, the gap between germline ends came to 7 bases. This CDR3 is built from 14 residues. CDR1 is LNHNV, CDR2 YYDKDF, per germline (reference sequence). The sequenced sample consisted of naive CD4+ T cells from PBMCs. The subset here: CD45RA+ positively selected. V usage is TRBV15 and J usage is TRBJ1-5; no firm D call. The origin of this receptor is a man aged 18 to 29 in good health. Some clones in this sample may be carry-over from other donors' samples. The CDR3 spells CATSKGYSNQPQHF. The DNA of the CDR3 is TGTGCCACCAGCAAGGGATATAGCAATCAGCCCCAGCATTTT.